This is a list of T cell receptor beta chains from one sample in a study of chemoradiotherapy in HPV16-positive cancers. TCRdb's table, derived via immunoSEQ multiplex PCR, lists solely in-frame clones and lacks some. The table records some 2,500 clones, over 65% of them present only once. This material consisted of tumor tissue, taken from a patient who underwent chemoradiotherapy. These receptors were collected from a human donor with HPV-associated anogenital cancer. Each CDR3 is given with its conserved first and last residue. The D gene is left open where the match is weak. Not all rows give a size; the values are once, few, many and, for expanded clones, a class.

-,TRBJ2-3,TRBV5-1,-,CASSLSPGEDTQYF,TGCGCCAGCAGCTTGTCTCCGGGGGAAGATACGCAGTATTTT
-,TRBJ2-3,TRBV7-2,-,CASSWTRGGTDTQYF,TGTGCCAGCAGCTGGACTAGAGGGGGAACAGATACGCAGTATTTT
few,TRBJ1-1,TRBV2,TRBD1,CASRSPTGGTAEAFF,TGTGCCAGCAGATCCCCGACAGGGGGCACGGCTGAAGCTTTCTTT
few,TRBJ2-2,TRBV29-1,-,CGAGEASTGELFF,TGCGGAGCAGGGGAGGCGAGCACCGGGGAGCTGTTTTTT
-,TRBJ2-6,TRBV2,-,CASSGGLDSGANVLTF,TGTGCCAGCAGTGGCGGCTTGGACTCTGGGGCCAACGTCCTGACTTTC
-,TRBJ1-5,TRBV6-6,-,CASSSWAQPQHF,TGTGCCAGCAGTTCGTGGGCTCAGCCCCAGCATTTT
-,TRBJ2-7,TRBV21-1,-,CASSKDRGTRGEQYF,TGTGCCAGCAGCAAAGATCGGGGCACTCGCGGGGAGCAGTACTTC
-,TRBJ2-2,TRBV9,TRBD1,CASSGGQGNTGELFF,TGTGCCAGCAGCGGAGGACAGGGGAACACCGGGGAGCTGTTTTTT
-,TRBJ1-1,TRBV6-6,-,CASSLTGNTEAFF,TGTGCCAGCAGCTTGACAGGAAACACTGAAGCTTTCTTT
-,TRBJ1-2,TRBV5-6,-,CASSPASQGPNYGYTF,TGTGCCAGCAGCCCGGCTTCCCAGGGCCCTAACTATGGCTACACCTTC
-,TRBJ2-1,TRBV28,-,CASSFQGGEQFF,TGTGCCAGCAGTTTCCAAGGGGGTGAGCAGTTCTTC
once,TRBJ2-1,TRBV6-7,-,CASGGVGQGNEQFF,TGTGCCAGCGGTGGGGTGGGCCAAGGGAATGAGCAGTTCTTC
-,TRBJ2-5,TRBV5-1,-,CASSSLSGPQETQYF,TGCGCCAGCAGCTCCCTATCAGGGCCTCAAGAGACCCAGTACTTC
-,TRBJ2-1,TRBV5-1,TRBD2,CASSLTSGRGYNEQFF,TGCGCCAGCAGCTTGACCAGCGGGAGAGGATACAATGAGCAGTTCTTC
-,TRBJ2-6,TRBV9,-,CASSASGANVLTF,TGTGCCAGCAGCGCCTCTGGGGCCAACGTCCTGACTTTC
once,TRBJ2-4,TRBV27,TRBD1,CASSLRGQNIQYF,TGTGCCAGCAGTTTAAGGGGGCAAAACATTCAGTACTTC
-,TRBJ1-2,TRBV6-1,-,CASSEKPGGPGYTF,TGTGCCAGCAGTGAGAAGCCGGGGGGACCTGGCTACACCTTC
-,TRBJ2-2,TRBV7-2,-,CASSLRAGELFF,TGTGCCAGCAGCTTAAGGGCCGGGGAGCTGTTTTTT
-,TRBJ1-1,TRBV19,-,CASRRGSSNTEAFF,TGTGCCAGCCGGCGGGGTTCCTCGAACACTGAAGCTTTCTTT
-,TRBJ1-5,TRBV19,-,CASSPQRYNQPQHF,TGTGCCAGTAGTCCCCAGAGATACAATCAGCCCCAGCATTTT
once,TRBJ2-7,TRBV4-1,-,CASSQDGGQQYEQYF,TGCGCCAGCAGCCAAGATGGGGGACAACAATACGAGCAGTACTTC
-,TRBJ2-3,TRBV7-8,TRBD2,CASSLGPAGGITDTQYF,TGTGCCAGCAGCTTAGGTCCAGCGGGAGGGATCACAGATACGCAGTATTTT
-,TRBJ2-3,TRBV5-1,-,CASSLGLAGTGTDTQYF,TGCGCCAGCAGCTTGGGATTAGCGGGGACAGGCACAGATACGCAGTATTTT
-,TRBJ2-3,TRBV7-3,TRBD2,CASSLSGSRTDTQYF,TGTGCCAGCAGCTTGAGCGGGAGCAGGACAGATACGCAGTATTTT
-,TRBJ1-5,TRBV7-9,-,CASSPRGGSNQPQHF,TGTGCCAGCAGCCCTCGGGGGGGGAGCAATCAGCCCCAGCATTTT
-,TRBJ2-3,TRBV7-8,TRBD2,CASSLAWRGSRTDTQYF,TGTGCCAGCAGCTTAGCGTGGCGGGGGTCCCGCACAGATACGCAGTATTTT
-,TRBJ2-3,TRBV29-1,-,CSVFPGEKDTQYF,TGCAGCGTTTTTCCAGGGGAAAAGGATACGCAGTATTTT
once,TRBJ2-1,TRBV5-1,TRBD2,CASRTSGGPTPSYNEQFF,TGCGCCAGCAGGACTAGCGGGGGGCCCACCCCCTCCTACAATGAGCAGTTCTTC